A selection of T cell receptor beta chains follows, all from one sample in a study of graft-versus-host responses after intestinal transplantation. The repertoire was sequenced with immunoSEQ multiplex PCR; TCRdb's copy has only in-frame clones and lacks some. The data show about 6,900 clones, about 22% seen once. Sequenced material: alloreactive CD4+ T cells from a mixed lymphocyte reaction culture, taken before transplantation. The receptors derive from a human patient who was an organ donor for intestinal transplantation. The CDR3 runs from the conserved cysteine through the conserved F or W. D genes are given only for firm matches. Size is stated for part of the rows, as once, few or many counts, or as a class when the clone is expanded.

D gene,V gene,J gene,clone size,CDR3 length,CDR3 protein,CDR3 DNA
TRBD2,TRBV7-4,TRBJ2-7,few,19,CASSLSLGGSGLVSYEQYF,TGTGCCAGCAGCTTATCTCTTGGGGGTTCTGGACTAGTTTCCTACGAGCAGTACTTC
TRBD1,TRBV7-3,TRBJ2-2,-,14,CASSLQGATGELFF,TGTGCCAGCAGCCTACAGGGGGCGACCGGGGAGCTGTTTTTT
-,TRBV5-1,TRBJ1-3,once,15,CASSNQQGAGNTIYF,TGCGCCAGCAGCAACCAACAGGGAGCTGGAAACACCATATATTTT
TRBD2,TRBV6-8,TRBJ2-5,-,15,CASSYGLAGGETQYF,TGTGCCAGCAGTTACGGGCTAGCGGGAGGGGAGACCCAGTACTTC
-,TRBV7-6,TRBJ2-5,medium-sized,13,CASSLPREETQYF,TGTGCCAGCAGCTTGCCCAGGGAAGAGACCCAGTACTTC
-,TRBV2,TRBJ2-2,medium-sized,13,CASSWSPGGELFF,TGTGCCAGCAGTTGGTCCCCGGGGGGGGAGCTGTTTTTT
-,TRBV5-6,TRBJ1-4,few,14,CASSLTATNEKLFF,TGTGCCAGCAGCTTGACAGCAACTAATGAAAAACTGTTTTTT
-,TRBV10-3,TRBJ2-2,-,15,CASRLTLANTGELFF,TGTGCCAGCAGATTAACCCTGGCGAACACCGGGGAGCTGTTTTTT
-,TRBV20-1,TRBJ1-1,-,11,CSARQNTEAFF,TGCAGTGCTAGACAGAACACTGAAGCTTTCTTT
-,TRBV11-1,TRBJ2-3,few,16,CASSQGAGSSTDTQYF,TGTGCCAGCAGCCAAGGTGCGGGGTCTAGCACAGATACGCAGTATTTT
-,TRBV5-1,TRBJ2-5,-,13,CASSRGNQETQYF,TGCGCCAGCAGCCGTGGGAACCAAGAGACCCAGTACTTC
-,TRBV6-1,TRBJ2-4,many,13,CASKSGNGGIQYF,TGTGCCAGCAAATCCGGGAATGGGGGCATTCAGTACTTC
TRBD1,TRBV7-9,TRBJ2-5,-,15,CASSFFGTDQETQYF,TGTGCCAGCAGCTTTTTCGGGACAGACCAAGAGACCCAGTACTTC
-,TRBV11-1,TRBJ2-6,-,16,CASSWGQTSGANVLTF,TGTGCCAGCAGCTGGGGACAAACCTCTGGGGCCAACGTCCTGACTTTC
TRBD1,TRBV7-2,TRBJ2-7,-,13,CASSKDRGLGQYF,TGTGCCAGCAGCAAGGACAGGGGGCTAGGGCAGTACTTC
TRBD1,TRBV14,TRBJ1-3,-,16,CASSQKQGLSGNTIYF,TGTGCCAGCAGCCAAAAACAGGGGCTCTCTGGAAACACCATATATTTT
TRBD2,TRBV7-2,TRBJ2-7,few,15,CASSLGTSGPYEQYF,TGTGCCAGCAGCTTAGGGACTAGCGGCCCCTACGAGCAGTACTTC
-,TRBV6-5,TRBJ1-5,few,14,CASSYIQGNQPQHF,TGTGCCAGCAGTTATATCCAGGGGAATCAGCCCCAGCATTTT
TRBD2,TRBV2,TRBJ2-7,few,14,CAAVKRESTYEQYF,TGTGCAGCAGTGAAGCGGGAGTCCACCTACGAGCAGTACTTC
TRBD1,TRBV19,TRBJ1-5,medium-sized,15,CASSGDDRAYQPQHF,TGTGCCAGTAGTGGAGACGACAGGGCATATCAGCCCCAGCATTTT